Reported below is one T cell receptor (beta chain). Its antigen is not known. The study ran its PCR with 60 Vbeta and 13 Jbeta primers. Only in-frame clones appear in the TCRdb table, and some are missing; sequencing was by immunoSEQ multiplex PCR. The sample has around 130,000 clones, about 80% seen once. The CDR3 is 14 residues long. With V trimmed by 2 bases and J by 4 bases, 4 bases remained unmatched. Germline V gives CDR1 KGHSH, CDR2 LQKENI. The sample is drawn from a study of cytomegalovirus exposure and HLA in healthy donors. Study results and caveats: Later analysis associated a missense DCLRE1C variant with TCR beta V- and J-gene trimming.

This TCR was sampled from a woman aged 35 to 49 in good health and CMV-seronegative. The chain recombines TRBV18 with TRBJ2-7; TRBD2 matches at 8 bases. Sequences were obtained from PBMCs. The CDR3 loop reads CASSPTAGGYEQYF. CDR3 bases: TGTGCCAGCTCACCAACGGCGGGAGGTTACGAGCAGTACTTC.